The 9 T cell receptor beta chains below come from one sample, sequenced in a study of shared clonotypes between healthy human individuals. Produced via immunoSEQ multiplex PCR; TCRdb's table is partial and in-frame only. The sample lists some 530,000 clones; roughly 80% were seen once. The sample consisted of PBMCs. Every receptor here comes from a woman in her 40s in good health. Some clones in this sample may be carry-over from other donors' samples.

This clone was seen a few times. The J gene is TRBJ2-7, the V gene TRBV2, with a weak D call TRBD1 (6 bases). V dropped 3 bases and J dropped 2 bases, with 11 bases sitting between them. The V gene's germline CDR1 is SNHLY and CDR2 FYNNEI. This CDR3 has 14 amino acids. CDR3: CASSESQGAYEQYF. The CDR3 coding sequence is TGTGCCAGCAGTGAGTCACAGGGAGCCTACGAGCAGTACTTC.

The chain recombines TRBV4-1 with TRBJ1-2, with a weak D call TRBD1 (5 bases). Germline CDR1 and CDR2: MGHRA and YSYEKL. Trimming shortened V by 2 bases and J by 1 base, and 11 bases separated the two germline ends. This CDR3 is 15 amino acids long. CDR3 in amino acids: CASSQTGTLNYGYTF. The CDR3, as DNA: TGCGCCAGCAGCCAAACCGGGACCCTTAACTATGGCTACACCTTC.

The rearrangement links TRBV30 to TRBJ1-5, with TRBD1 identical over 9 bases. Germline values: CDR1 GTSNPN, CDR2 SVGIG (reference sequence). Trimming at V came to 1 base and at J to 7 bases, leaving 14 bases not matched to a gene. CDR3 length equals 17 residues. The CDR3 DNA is TGTGCCTGGAGTGGCTTCCTTACAGGGGGCGCCGGGCAGCCCCAGCATTTT. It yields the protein CAWSGFLTGGAGQPQHF.

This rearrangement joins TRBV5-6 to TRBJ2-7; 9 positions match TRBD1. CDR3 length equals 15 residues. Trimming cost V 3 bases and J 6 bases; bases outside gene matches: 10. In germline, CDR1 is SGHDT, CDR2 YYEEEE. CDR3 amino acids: CASSSSGTGRGEQYF. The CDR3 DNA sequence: TGTGCCAGCAGCTCTTCCGGGACAGGGAGGGGCGAGCAGTACTTC.

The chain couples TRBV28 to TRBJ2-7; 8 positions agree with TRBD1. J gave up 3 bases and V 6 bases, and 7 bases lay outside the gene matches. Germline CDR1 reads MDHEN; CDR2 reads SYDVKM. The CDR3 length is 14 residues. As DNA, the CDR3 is TGTGCCAGCAGGATTCCCGGGACAGGCTACGAGCAGTACTTC. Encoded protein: CASRIPGTGYEQYF.

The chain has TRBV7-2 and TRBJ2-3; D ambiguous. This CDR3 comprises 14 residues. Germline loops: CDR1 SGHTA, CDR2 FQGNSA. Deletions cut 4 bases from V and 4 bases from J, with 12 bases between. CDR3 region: CASSSDLKPDTQYF. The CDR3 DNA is TGTGCCAGCAGCTCAGATCTAAAACCAGATACGCAGTATTTT.

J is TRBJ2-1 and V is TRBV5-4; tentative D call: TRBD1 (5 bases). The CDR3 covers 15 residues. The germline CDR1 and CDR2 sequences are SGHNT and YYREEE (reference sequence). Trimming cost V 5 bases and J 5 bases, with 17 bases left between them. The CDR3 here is CASRAGLSPNNEQFF. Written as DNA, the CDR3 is TGTGCCAGCAGGGCAGGGTTGAGTCCGAACAATGAGCAGTTCTTC.

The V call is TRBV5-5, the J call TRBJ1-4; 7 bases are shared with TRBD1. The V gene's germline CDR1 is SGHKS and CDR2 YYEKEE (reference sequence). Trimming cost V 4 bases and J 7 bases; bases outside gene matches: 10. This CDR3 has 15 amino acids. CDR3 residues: CASSRLGQIGEKLFF. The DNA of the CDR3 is TGTGCCAGCAGCCGTTTGGGACAGATCGGTGAAAAACTGTTTTTT.

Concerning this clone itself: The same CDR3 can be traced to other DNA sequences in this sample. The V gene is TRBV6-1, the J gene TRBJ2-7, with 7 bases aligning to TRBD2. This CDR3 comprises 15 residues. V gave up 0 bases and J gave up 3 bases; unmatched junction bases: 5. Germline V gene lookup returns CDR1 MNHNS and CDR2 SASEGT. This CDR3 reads CASSEAPGRDYEQYF. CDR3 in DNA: TGTGCCAGCAGTGAAGCGCCAGGGAGGGACTACGAGCAGTACTTC.